This T cell receptor beta chain was identified in a study of identical twins. Template switching introduced a universal primer site, and the cDNA bore unique molecular identifiers. TCRdb used MiXCR to reprocess the 5' RACE reads, holding one entry per CDR3 protein. Seen here are approximately 690,000 distinct CDR3 sequences, 6.1% observed once, and the top ten hold under 2%. General observations from the study: Out-of-frame alpha sequences common to twins exhibited an excess of low generation probability.

As to this clonotype: Antigen: not known.

CDR1 and CDR2 (germline): LGHDT, YNNKEL (reference sequence). Deletions cut 0 bases from V and 7 bases from J, with 15 bases between. The length of the CDR3 is 15 residues. Sequenced input: naive T cells sorted from blood. V gene TRBV3-1 combines with J gene TRBJ2-5; D perhaps matches TRBD2 (6 bases). The TCR comes from a man aged 18 to 29 in good health. CDR3 bases: TGTGCCAGCAGCCAAGATTGGGACTCCTTTACGACCCAGTACTTC. It codes for CASSQDWDSFTTQYF.